The present entry profiles one T cell receptor (beta chain) with its context. This entry comes from a study of T cell changes during pregnancy in multiple sclerosis. The CDR3 consists of 14 residues. Germline V CDR1 and CDR2: SGHRS, YFSETQ. After removal of 4 bases from V and 4 bases from J, the junction contained 7 bases not matched to a gene. The assay was immunoSEQ multiplex PCR, and TCRdb's table has in-frame clones only and misses some. The data hold some 100,000 clones, with over 85% observed a single time. This TCR was sampled from a female donor with multiple sclerosis, enrolled in a pregnancy study. The starting material was peripheral blood, obtained in the second trimester of pregnancy. The chain has TRBV5-1 and TRBJ1-2, with 7 bases matching TRBD1. In DNA form, the CDR3 reads TGCGCCAGCAGCCCCAGGGACAGCTTCTATGGCTACACCTTC. Translating gives CASSPRDSFYGYTF. Drawing the rest from reference TRBV5-1 and TRBJ1-2, the complete variable domain is KAGVTQTPRYLIKTRGQQVTLSCSPISGHRSVSWYQQTPGQGLQFLFEYFSETQRNKGNFPGRFSGRQFSNSRSEMNVSTLELGDSALYLCASSPRDSFYGYTFGSGTRLTVV.